This TCR beta chain appears in the sequencing data of a study of control samples from healthy donors and cancer patients. Trimming shortened V by 3 bases and J by 4 bases, and 8 bases separated the two germline ends. Germline assignment: CDR1 KGHSH and CDR2 LQKENI. The CDR3 has 13 amino acids. Clones were read by immunoSEQ multiplex PCR, and TCRdb kept only the in-frame ones, dropping some. Seen here are over 75,000 clones, around 80% observed once, and the top ten hold more than 1.5%. The sequence was collected from a man aged 60-69 years in good health. V usage is TRBV18 and J usage is TRBJ2-3; no firm D call. Specimen: blood. CDR3 in amino acids: CASSPDPPDTQYF. The CDR3 DNA reads as TGTGCCAGCTCACCGGACCCGCCAGATACGCAGTATTTT.